This passage covers 14 T cell receptor beta chains from one sample sequenced in a study of Ad26.COV2.S vaccination and SARS-CoV-2 variants. The repertoire was sequenced with immunoSEQ multiplex PCR; TCRdb's copy has only in-frame clones and lacks some. The sample has hundreds of thousands of clones, 80% to 90% seen once. Described treatment: roughly 18 received Ad26.COV2.S at low or high dose, single or two shots; a few received placebo; per-sample allocation not given. Day 63 after the first vaccine or placebo injection was the time point for sampling. The sample was peripheral blood, taken in a trial of Ad26.COV2.S vaccine versus placebo. These receptors were collected from a person aged 18-65 years who received the Ad26.COV2.S COVID-19 vaccine or a placebo.

This clone was picked up one time. This sequence joins TRBV7-8 and TRBJ2-4; no clear D gene. V lost 5 bases, J lost 0 bases, and 14 bases lay in between. This CDR3 has 16 residues. Looked up from germline, CDR1 is SGHVS and CDR2 is FQNEAQ. The CDR3 sequence: CASSPRALLAKNIQYF. As DNA, the CDR3 is TGTGCCAGCAGCCCCCGGGCCCTCCTAGCCAAAAACATTCAGTACTTC.

This chain connects TRBV6-5 to TRBJ1-1; a weak D match, TRBD1 (6 bases). The V and J ends lost 5 bases and 0 bases respectively, with 10 bases between them. The CDR3 is 14 amino acids. Germline V gene lookup returns CDR1 MNHEY and CDR2 SVGAGI. CDR3 in DNA: TGTGCCAGCAGTAGACAGGCCATGAACACTGAAGCTTTCTTT. This gives the protein CASSRQAMNTEAFF.

This clone was counted between two and nine times. The rearrangement joins TRBV30 to TRBJ1-5, with D uncertain. The CDR3 has 13 amino acids. CDR1 and CDR2 (germline): GTSNPN, SVGIG (reference sequence). V dropped 4 bases and J dropped 4 bases, with 11 bases sitting between them. This CDR3 is CAWKRRGNQPQHF. The CDR3 nucleotides are TGTGCCTGGAAGCGTAGAGGGAATCAGCCCCAGCATTTT. The complete variable domain, with remaining parts taken from reference TRBV30 and TRBJ1-5, reads SQTIHQWPATLVQPVGSPLSLECTVEGTSNPNLYWYRQAAGRGLQLLFYSVGIGQISSEVPQNLSASRPQDRQFILSSKKLLLSDSGFYLCAWKRRGNQPQHFGDGTRLSIL.

The genes are TRBV6-5 and TRBJ1-5; D is uncertain. Germline-derived CDR1 and CDR2 are MNHEY and SVGAGI. V shed 6 bases and J shed 3 bases, with 9 bases lying between them. CDR3 length equals 13 residues. This chain's CDR3 is CASSPFSNQPQHF. The CDR3 nucleotides read TGTGCCAGCAGCCCCTTTTCCAATCAGCCCCAGCATTTT.

This clone has a single count. The chain employs TRBV18 and TRBJ2-4, with a possible D match to TRBD2 (6 bases). The germline V gene encodes CDR1 KGHSH and CDR2 LQKENI. The CDR3 loop spans 13 amino acids. Trimming shortened V by 3 bases and J by 9 bases, and 12 bases separated the two germline ends. The CDR3 nucleotides are TGTGCCAGCTCACCCCCGGGGGTTGGCATTCAGTACTTC. It is translated as CASSPPGVGIQYF.

This sequence joins TRBV7-9 and TRBJ2-7; D possibly corresponds to TRBD2 (6 bases). Trimming removed 8 bases at V and 4 bases at J, with 12 bases between. The germline CDR1 and CDR2 sequences are SEHNR and FQNEAQ (reference sequence). The CDR3 is 12 amino acids. CDR3 residues: CASGGSGYEQYF. In nucleotides, the CDR3 is TGTGCCAGCGGGGGGTCTGGATACGAGCAGTACTTC.

The chain uses TRBV15 and TRBJ1-6; D not resolved. The V gene's germline CDR1 is LNHNV and CDR2 YYDKDF (reference sequence). Trimming stripped 0 bases from V and 14 bases from J, with 11 bases between. This CDR3 comprises 13 residues. The CDR3 loop is CATSRDLLKALHF. CDR3 coding DNA: TGTGCCACCAGCAGAGATCTCCTTAAGGCCCTCCACTTT.

The chain combines TRBV3-1 (or the pseudogene TRBV3-2) with TRBJ2-3; a possible D gene is TRBD1 (6 bases). The CDR3 has 15 amino acids. Trimming stripped 1 base from V and 5 bases from J, with 13 bases between. Germline V lookup: CDR1 LGHDT, CDR2 YNNKEL (reference sequence). In DNA form, the CDR3 reads TGTGCCAGCAGCCAAGCGGGTGGGGGCGGAGATACGCAGTATTTT. It is translated as CASSQAGGGGDTQYF.

The chain couples TRBV7-2 to TRBJ2-7; D may correspond to TRBD1 or TRBD2 (5 bases each). V was cut by 9 bases and J by 0 bases, with 9 bases left in between. This CDR3 comprises 12 residues. Germline CDR1 and CDR2: SGHTA and FQGNSA. CDR3 region: CASRDDSYEQYF. For the CDR3, the DNA is TGTGCCAGTCGGGACGACTCCTACGAGCAGTACTTC.

The J gene is TRBJ1-2, the V gene TRBV5-1; possible D gene TRBD1, 5 bases. V shed 4 bases and J shed 4 bases, with 17 bases lying between them. CDR3 length: 15 amino acids. Germline CDR1 and CDR2: SGHRS and YFSETQ. The CDR3 sequence is CASSIGGGESYGYTF. The CDR3 DNA follows: TGCGCCAGCAGCATCGGAGGAGGGGAGAGCTATGGCTACACCTTC.

The V call is TRBV21-1, the J call TRBJ2-6; the tabulated D call, TRBD1, remains unverified against the DNA. TRBV21-1 is annotated as a pseudogene. The CDR3 sequence is 19 residues long. The CDR3 bases are TGTGCCAGCAGCAAAGACCCGGGACAGGGCAGTAATGGGGCCAACGTCCTGACTTTC. Its translation: CASSKDPGQGSNGANVLTF.

This chain uses TRBV19 with TRBJ2-4, with 7 bases identical to TRBD1. V trimming: 6 bases; J trimming: 2 bases; junction bases outside the gene matches: 7. The CDR3 has 15 amino acids. Per germline, CDR1 LNHDA and CDR2 SQIVND (reference sequence). The DNA for the CDR3 is TGTGCCAGTAGCTTGACAGGGTTGTCCAAAAACATTCAGTACTTC. This translates into CASSLTGLSKNIQYF.

V and J are TRBV5-1 and TRBJ1-1; possible D gene TRBD1, 5 bases. Trimming shortened V by 4 bases and J by 4 bases, and 11 bases separated the two germline ends. This CDR3 has 13 residues. The germline V gene encodes CDR1 SGHRS and CDR2 YFSETQ. The CDR3 spells CASSRTGRTEAFF. The CDR3 DNA reads as TGCGCCAGCAGCCGTACAGGCCGCACTGAAGCTTTCTTT.

This sequence joins TRBV30 and TRBJ1-5; no firm D call. CDR3 length: 12 amino acids. CDR1 and CDR2 (germline): GTSNPN, SVGIG (reference sequence). Trimming shortened V by 5 bases and J by 5 bases, and 10 bases separated the two germline ends. The CDR3 region has the DNA TGTGCCTGGTCGACCGACGATCAGCCCCAGCATTTT. Amino acid sequence: CAWSTDDQPQHF.